This TCR beta chain comes out of a study of cytomegalovirus exposure and HLA in healthy donors. From germline, CDR1 is LNHNV and CDR2 YYDKDF (reference sequence). There are 18 residues in the CDR3. J gave up 6 bases and V 0 bases, and 12 bases lay outside the gene matches. With 60 Vbeta and 13 Jbeta primers, the PCR was carried out. Clones were read by immunoSEQ multiplex PCR, and TCRdb kept only the in-frame ones, dropping some. The sample lists roughly 120,000 clones; 81% were seen once. The chain joins TRBV15 to TRBJ2-3; TRBD2 aligns across 10 bases. This sequence was found in a woman aged 25-40 years in good health and CMV-seronegative. What was sequenced was PBMCs. CDR3 sequence reads: CATSRDGGEAGGRDTQYF. CDR3 sequence (DNA): TGTGCCACCAGCAGAGATGGGGGAGAAGCGGGAGGGCGGGATACGCAGTATTTT.